This entry features one TCR beta chain sequence. This entry belongs to a study of T cell changes during pregnancy in multiple sclerosis. The assay was immunoSEQ multiplex PCR, and TCRdb's table has in-frame clones only and misses some. The sample holds 50,000 to 75,000 clones, 91% seen once. CDR3 length equals 13 residues. The germline V gene has CDR1 SGHTA and CDR2 FQGNSA. Losses at the gene ends were 3 bases for V and 5 bases for J; bases not matched to a gene: 3. The sequence came from a female donor in good health, enrolled as a control in a pregnancy study. This chain links TRBV7-2 with TRBJ1-2; 7 bases map to TRBD1. The material was peripheral blood, obtained after pregnancy. The chain's CDR3 is CASSLGQKYGYTF. CDR3 nucleotide sequence: TGTGCCAGCAGCTTGGGACAGAAGTATGGCTACACCTTC.